This TCR beta chain was recorded in a study of cytomegalovirus exposure and HLA in healthy donors. Study-wide background: Of some 400 genotyped donors, 81% grouped in the Caucasian-associated ancestry cluster.

This CDR3 is built from 18 residues. CDR1 and CDR2 (germline): LNHDA, SQIVND (reference sequence). J gave up 9 bases and V 7 bases, and 19 bases lay outside the gene matches. Notes on the study in general: CMV serostatus was the sole immune exposure information available. Most of the TCR beta V segments (in an earlier analysis) were productive either about 90% or about 30% of the time.

PCR amplification relied on 60 Vbeta primers (plus 13 Jbeta primers). Per the original data handling: The authors later counted about 80 million unique TCR beta chains, some 11 million of them shared. The assay was immunoSEQ multiplex PCR, and TCRdb's table has in-frame clones only and misses some. The V and J calls and clone size are taken from that table; D and trimming were inferred from the DNA. The profile shows over 95,000 clones, around 77% of them singletons. The table lists this clone with a count of one. Antigen: not known. The TCR comes from a man aged 35-49 years in good health and CMV-seropositive. The chain employs TRBV19 and TRBJ1-5, with 12 bases fitting TRBD1. The sample taken for sequencing was PBMCs. This CDR3 reads CASNFGTGGYKGVGPQHF. Here the CDR3 DNA reads TGTGCCAGTAATTTTGGGACAGGGGGCTATAAAGGGGTTGGGCCCCAGCATTTT.